One sample yielded the 22 T cell receptor beta chains listed below, sequenced in a study of T cells in localized non-small cell lung cancer. Sequencing was performed with immunoSEQ multiplex PCR; in TCRdb, only in-frame clones are kept and a portion is missing. The sample consists of over 20,000 clones, about 93% of them appearing once. The sample was peripheral blood, taken before any cancer treatment. Receptors originate from a woman aged 35 to 70 with stage I lung adenocarcinoma.

This clone was picked up one time. The V call is TRBV5-1, the J call TRBJ2-2; D gene unclear. This CDR3 is built from 15 residues. V was pared by 0 bases and J by 4 bases, with 10 bases between. Germline-derived CDR1 and CDR2 are SGHRS and YFSETQ. The CDR3 DNA reads as TGCGCCAGCAGCTTGGCCCAGATCATCACCGGGGAGCTGTTTTTT. It translates to CASSLAQIITGELFF.

The rearrangement links TRBV4-1 to TRBJ2-4; tentatively, D is TRBD1 (5 bases). The CDR3 loop spans 16 amino acids. V was trimmed by 4 bases and J by 0 bases, leaving 13 bases between them. Germline values: CDR1 MGHRA, CDR2 YSYEKL. The CDR3 bases are TGCGCCAGCAGCCTGACAGACCAACCAGCCAAAAACATTCAGTACTTC. Translated, it gives CASSLTDQPAKNIQYF.

The genes are TRBV6-1 and TRBJ2-7; the match to TRBD2 covers 12 bases. The CDR3 sequence is 15 residues long. J gave up 6 bases and V 7 bases, and 10 bases lay outside the gene matches. The V gene's germline CDR1 is MNHNS and CDR2 SASEGT. The chain's CDR3 is CASILTSGRVGEQYF. DNA of the CDR3: TGTGCCAGCATCCTGACTAGCGGGAGAGTAGGCGAGCAGTACTTC.

The genes are TRBV28 and TRBJ2-5; the D gene is possibly TRBD2 (6 bases). The CDR3 totals 15 residues. V lost 6 bases to trimming and J lost 3 bases, with 17 bases between them. Germline V CDR1 and CDR2: MDHEN, SYDVKM. DNA of the CDR3: TGTGCCAGCAGCCTACCCCTGGGGGGTAAAGAGACCCAGTACTTC. Translated, it gives CASSLPLGGKETQYF.

The chain carries TRBV5-1 and TRBJ2-2, with D hard to call. V was cut by 3 bases and J by 7 bases, with 19 bases left in between. In germline, CDR1 is SGHRS, CDR2 YFSETQ. CDR3 length equals 16 residues. CDR3 DNA: TGCGCCAGCAGCTCTTCCCCGAATGGTTGGGGCGGGGAGCTGTTTTTT. Its translation is CASSSSPNGWGGELFF.

The V gene is TRBV27, the J gene TRBJ1-1; D is possibly TRBD1 (5 bases). Germline loops: CDR1 MNHEY, CDR2 SMNVEV (reference sequence). The V gene lost 6 bases and the J gene lost 1 base, with 9 bases spanning the gap. The CDR3 has 13 amino acids. CDR3 sequence: CASSSRENTEAFF. The CDR3 coding sequence is TGTGCCAGCAGCTCCAGGGAGAACACTGAAGCTTTCTTT.

This rearrangement joins TRBV21-1 to TRBJ2-7; the table names TRBD1, a call not compared with the DNA. TRBV21-1 is shown as a pseudogene. The CDR3 extends over 12 amino acids. CDR3 in amino acids: CASGTPTYEQYF. The CDR3 coding sequence is TGTGCCTCAGGGACACCGACCTACGAGCAGTACTTC.

The chain joins TRBV29-1 to TRBJ2-3; D is ambiguous. The CDR3 has 13 amino acids. CDR1 and CDR2 (germline): SQVTM, ANQGSEA. V was trimmed by 5 bases and J by 0 bases, leaving 9 bases between them. The CDR3 is CSVPGASTDTQYF. As DNA, the CDR3 is TGCAGCGTTCCGGGTGCTAGCACAGATACGCAGTATTTT.

This chain links TRBV7-7 with TRBJ2-1, with 7 positions matching TRBD2. This CDR3 region has 12 residues. Germline V CDR1 and CDR2: SSHAT, FNYEAQ (reference sequence). V shed 1 base and J 10 bases; nucleotides not matched to a gene: 1. The CDR3 reads CASSLEAGEQFF. CDR3 nucleotide sequence: TGTGCCAGCAGCTTAGAAGCGGGAGAGCAGTTCTTC.

The genes are TRBV5-6 and TRBJ1-2; weak D call: TRBD1 (5 bases). V lost 0 bases to trimming and J lost 6 bases, with 18 bases between them. The CDR3 contains 16 residues. Germline V gene lookup returns CDR1 SGHDT and CDR2 YYEEEE. The chain's CDR3 is CASSLAGRGYKDGYTF. For the CDR3, the DNA is TGTGCCAGCAGCTTGGCGGGGCGGGGATATAAAGATGGCTACACCTTC.

This rearrangement joins TRBV5-1 to TRBJ2-1; tentative D call: TRBD2 (5 bases). This CDR3 is 16 amino acids long. Germline lookup yields CDR1 SGHRS and CDR2 YFSETQ. Trimming shortened V by 4 bases and J by 2 bases, and 16 bases separated the two germline ends. CDR3 sequence reads: CASSGRVVRAYNEQFF. The DNA of the CDR3 is TGCGCCAGCAGCGGCCGAGTGGTGCGGGCCTACAATGAGCAGTTCTTC.

The CDR3 DNA sequence: TGTGCCAGCCTGGACAGGGGAAACATTCAGTACTTC. This translates into CASLDRGNIQYF. J is TRBJ2-4 and V is TRBV2, with 9 bases fitting TRBD1. Trimming took 8 bases from V and 6 from J; bases not matched to a gene: 2. The CDR3 loop spans 12 amino acids. Germline CDR1 reads SNHLY; CDR2 reads FYNNEI.

V is TRBV15 and J is TRBJ1-5; D remains ambiguous. The V and J ends lost 6 bases and 0 bases respectively, with 12 bases between them. CDR1 is LNHNV and CDR2 is YYDKDF in the germline V gene (reference sequence). This CDR3 spans 15 amino acids. As DNA, the CDR3 is TGTGCCACCAGTCATGACCGTCTTAGCAATCAGCCCCAGCATTTT. It translates to CATSHDRLSNQPQHF.

The genes are TRBV10-2 and TRBJ1-1; D is undetermined. The CDR3 consists of 14 residues. V was trimmed by 3 bases and J by 1 base, leaving 9 bases between them. Per germline, CDR1 WSHSY and CDR2 SAAADI. Written as DNA, the CDR3 is TGCGCCAGCAGTGAAACAGCCCCGAACACTGAAGCTTTCTTT. Residues: CASSETAPNTEAFF.

The chain combines TRBV19 with TRBJ2-2; 16 nucleotides line up with TRBD2. This CDR3 comprises 18 residues. After removal of 4 bases from V and 3 bases from J, the junction contained 5 bases not matched to a gene. Germline V CDR1 and CDR2: LNHDA, SQIVND (reference sequence). Written as DNA, the CDR3 is TGTGCCAGTAGTAGGGGACTAGCGGGAGGGTGGGACACCGGGGAGCTGTTTTTT. Protein: CASSRGLAGGWDTGELFF.

The chain is built from TRBV6-1 and TRBJ2-7; TRBD1 is a possible D gene (5 bases). Germline CDR1 reads MNHNS; CDR2 reads SASEGT. The CDR3 consists of 14 residues. Between the trimmed V and J ends, which lost 5 bases and 5 bases, there was a span of 16 bases. Here the CDR3 reads CASSLGAAVDEQYF. The CDR3 DNA reads TGTGCCAGCAGTCTAGGGGCTGCCGTGGACGAGCAGTACTTC.

The rearrangement links TRBV7-9 to TRBJ1-2; the D is unclear. Deletions cut 3 bases from V and 2 bases from J, with 4 bases between. Germline loops: CDR1 SEHNR, CDR2 FQNEAQ (reference sequence). This CDR3 comprises 12 residues. CDR3 DNA: TGTGCCAGCAGCTTGGTGAACTATGGCTACACCTTC. Protein product: CASSLVNYGYTF.

This sequence joins TRBV18 and TRBJ2-7; 8 bases line up with TRBD2. With V trimmed by 4 bases and J by 2 bases, 10 bases remained unmatched. The V gene's germline CDR1 is KGHSH and CDR2 LQKENI. This CDR3 is 16 amino acids long. The CDR3 sequence: CASSQGGRSRPYEQYF. CDR3 DNA: TGTGCCAGCTCACAAGGCGGGAGGTCCCGACCCTACGAGCAGTACTTC.

The chain combines TRBV7-9 with TRBJ2-5; 8 bases match TRBD1. Trimming cost V 2 bases and J 2 bases; bases outside gene matches: 4. The V gene's germline CDR1 is SEHNR and CDR2 FQNEAQ (reference sequence). The CDR3 is made up of 15 amino acids. CDR3 in amino acids: CASSLRQGIQETQYF. The CDR3 nucleotides read TGTGCCAGCAGCTTAAGACAGGGGATACAAGAGACCCAGTACTTC.

The chain is built from TRBV7-9 and TRBJ2-1; D perhaps matches TRBD2 (6 bases). The CDR3 totals 16 residues. The V and J ends lost 4 bases and 0 bases respectively, with 13 bases between them. Per the germline V gene, CDR1 is SEHNR and CDR2 is FQNEAQ (reference sequence). The CDR3 here is CASSSQRASSYNEQFF. As DNA, the CDR3 is TGTGCCAGCAGCTCGCAGCGGGCTAGCTCCTACAATGAGCAGTTCTTC. Combining the CDR3 with reference TRBV7-9 and TRBJ2-1 gives the whole variable domain DTGVSQNPRHKITKRGQNVTFRCDPISEHNRLYWYRQTLGQGPEFLTYFQNEAQLEKSRLLSDRFSAERPKGSFSTLEIQRTEQGDSAMYLCASSSQRASSYNEQFFGPGTRLTVL.

The chain is built from TRBV6-5 and TRBJ2-7; weak D call: TRBD1 (5 bases). V was pared by 7 bases and J by 0 bases, with 13 bases between. The V gene's germline CDR1 is MNHEY and CDR2 SVGAGI. The CDR3 totals 14 residues. CDR3 DNA: TGTGCCAGCAAACGCAGGGTAGGCTCCTACGAGCAGTACTTC. Amino acids: CASKRRVGSYEQYF.

The chain couples TRBV9 to TRBJ2-5, with D possibly matching TRBD1 (5 bases). Looked up from germline, CDR1 is SGDLS and CDR2 is YYNGEE. The CDR3 is made up of 12 amino acids. Trimming left V 3 bases short and J 5 bases short, with 8 bases between. The CDR3 reads CASSGGRETQYF. The CDR3 coding sequence is TGTGCCAGCAGCGGGGGCCGGGAGACCCAGTACTTC.